The 32 T cell receptor beta chains below all came from one sample that was sequenced in a study of T-cell memory formation after mild COVID-19. TCRdb reanalysed the 5' RACE reads using MiXCR and keeps one entry per CDR3 protein. This table has approximately 500,000 distinct CDR3 sequences, approximately 25% appearing once. The specimen was PBMCs or a T cell subset sorted from them (not recorded which). The receptors were gathered from an adult woman who had mild COVID-19 (a few samples of this study predate the infection). Cell type and time point are not known.

The V call is TRBV7-3, the J call TRBJ2-1, with 12 nucleotides matching TRBD2. V lost 4 bases and J lost 9; bases outside the gene matches: 10. CDR3 length: 16 amino acids. Germline CDR1 SGHTA, CDR2 FQGTGA. DNA of the CDR3: TGTGCCAGCAGCTCCCTGACTAGCGGGGGACTGGGTGAGCAGTTCTTC. Translating it yields CASSSLTSGGLGEQFF.

The CDR3 nucleotides read TGTGCCAGCGCAAGCTCTCCCTATGGCTACACCTTC. It encodes CASASSPYGYTF. This rearrangement joins TRBV2 to TRBJ1-2; no firm D call. Deletions cut 8 bases from V and 4 bases from J, with 11 bases between. Germline V lookup: CDR1 SNHLY, CDR2 FYNNEI. This CDR3 is 12 amino acids long.

This clonotype was detected a few times. The V and J genes are TRBV5-4 and TRBJ2-2, with D tentatively TRBD1 or TRBD2 (7 bases each). Germline CDR1 reads SGHNT; CDR2 reads YYREEE (reference sequence). The ends were cut back, 0 bases at V and 5 bases at J, with 14 bases in the middle. This CDR3 region has 16 residues. In DNA form, the CDR3 reads TGTGCCAGCAGCTTGGCGGCAGGGGGAGGGACCGGGGAGCTGTTTTTT. Encoded protein: CASSLAAGGGTGELFF.

This clonotype came up a few times. The gene calls are TRBV5-1 and TRBJ2-1, with a weak D call TRBD2 (6 bases). The CDR3 sequence is 16 residues long. Per germline, CDR1 SGHRS and CDR2 YFSETQ. With 4 bases removed from V and 4 bases from J, the gap between germline ends came to 18 bases. The CDR3 spells CASSPEGIPTYNEQFF. The CDR3 DNA reads as TGCGCCAGCAGCCCGGAGGGCATCCCGACGTACAATGAGCAGTTCTTC.

This clonotype was counted only a few times. This sequence joins TRBV20-1 and TRBJ1-1, with 7 bases matching TRBD1. Per the germline V gene, CDR1 is DFQATT and CDR2 is SNEGSKA (reference sequence). The CDR3 loop spans 14 amino acids. The trim removed 5 bases at V and 6 bases at J, leaving 12 bases unmatched. Written as DNA, the CDR3 is TGCAGTGCTCCCGGTCTAGACAGGGCTCCTGAAGCTTTCTTT. Translated, it gives CSAPGLDRAPEAFF.

This sequence joins TRBV5-4 and TRBJ1-5; 9 nucleotides align to TRBD1. The CDR3 extends over 14 amino acids. The J segment lost 4 bases and the V segment lost 2 bases, leaving 1 base of the junction unmatched. The germline gives CDR1 SGHNT, CDR2 YYREEE (reference sequence). Written as DNA, the CDR3 is TGTGCCAGCAGCTTTGACAGGGGGAATCAGCCCCAGCATTTT. Protein product: CASSFDRGNQPQHF.

The rearrangement uses TRBV11-2 and TRBJ2-7, with D tentatively TRBD1 or TRBD2 (5 bases each). V dropped 3 bases and J dropped 5 bases, with 17 bases sitting between them. The germline gives CDR1 SGHAT, CDR2 FQNNGV. CDR3 length equals 15 residues. This chain's CDR3 is CASSFRGDGWNEQYF. The CDR3 region has the DNA TGTGCCAGCAGCTTTAGAGGGGACGGATGGAACGAGCAGTACTTC.

In its sample, this clonotype was seen a few times. CDR3 DNA: TGTGCCAGCAGCCCTTCCGGGACAGGGGGTACGAAAAACATTCAGTACTTC. Amino acid sequence: CASSPSGTGGTKNIQYF. The genes are TRBV11-2 and TRBJ2-4, with TRBD1 matching over 11 bases. Germline trimming cut 5 bases from V and 4 bases from J; bases unmatched to any gene: 10. CDR1 is SGHAT, CDR2 FQNNGV, per germline. CDR3 length: 17 residues.

The gene calls are TRBV20-1 and TRBJ2-1, with 8 bases lining up with TRBD2. Germline V gives CDR1 DFQATT, CDR2 SNEGSKA (reference sequence). This CDR3 region has 16 residues. With V trimmed by 0 bases and J by 4 bases, 8 bases remained unmatched. The CDR3 here is CSARDPSGSGYNEQFF. The CDR3 coding sequence is TGCAGTGCTAGAGATCCAAGCGGGAGTGGTTACAATGAGCAGTTCTTC.

This clonotype was recorded a few times. The rearrangement uses TRBV5-1 and TRBJ2-7; TRBD1 matches at 9 bases. Germline CDR1 and CDR2: SGHRS and YFSETQ. With V trimmed by 4 bases and J by 1 base, 6 bases remained unmatched. The CDR3 runs to 15 residues. CDR3 in amino acids: CASSIGTGRSYEQYF. The CDR3 nucleotides are TGCGCCAGCAGCATCGGGACAGGGCGTTCCTACGAGCAGTACTTC. The whole variable domain, filled in from reference TRBV5-1 and TRBJ2-7, reads KAGVTQTPRYLIKTRGQQVTLSCSPISGHRSVSWYQQTPGQGLQFLFEYFSETQRNKGNFPGRFSGRQFSNSRSEMNVSTLELGDSALYLCASSIGTGRSYEQYFGPGTRLTVT.

This clonotype showed up just a few times. The genes are TRBV6-2 or TRBV6-3 and TRBJ2-2; the match to TRBD2 covers 7 bases. Trimming cost V 4 bases and J 7 bases; bases outside gene matches: 18. This CDR3 comprises 18 residues. CDR1 is MNHEY, CDR2 SVGEGT, per germline. The CDR3 here is CASSSRTSAGLWVGELFF. Written as DNA, the CDR3 is TGTGCCAGCAGTTCCCGTACCTCAGCGGGACTGTGGGTCGGGGAGCTGTTTTTT.

Many counts were recorded for this clonotype. In DNA, the CDR3 is TGTGCCAGCAGCCGCAGTTGGGGGGGAAACACCGGGGAGCTGTTTTTT. The encoded protein is CASSRSWGGNTGELFF. The rearrangement links TRBV11-1 to TRBJ2-2; 7 nucleotides match TRBD2. Germline V gene lookup returns CDR1 SGHAT and CDR2 FQDESV (reference sequence). J was trimmed by 2 bases and V by 5 bases; bases with no gene match: 8. CDR3 length: 16 residues.

This clonotype was seen more than once but under ten times. The chain has TRBV14 and TRBJ2-7; TRBD2 is a possible D gene (6 bases). Per germline, CDR1 SGHDN and CDR2 FVKESK. The CDR3 is 13 residues long. The V end was cut by 0 bases, the J end by 7 bases, with 10 bases between. CDR3 in amino acids: CASSQEVGTEQYF. As DNA, the CDR3 is TGTGCCAGCAGCCAAGAGGTAGGGACTGAGCAGTACTTC.

This clonotype has more than one count but fewer than ten. The rearrangement joins TRBV6-6 to TRBJ2-7, with D perhaps matching TRBD1 (6 bases). CDR1 and CDR2 from the germline V gene are MNHNY and SVGAGI (reference sequence). CDR3 length: 14 amino acids. V shed 6 bases and J shed 2 bases, with 14 bases lying between them. CDR3 region: CASSDRTSTYEQYF. The CDR3 DNA sequence: TGTGCCAGCAGCGACAGGACCTCAACCTACGAGCAGTACTTC.

This clonotype was detected only a few times. Germline is not matched at one junction end, which may reflect a read error. The chain uses TRBV5-1 and TRBJ1-1, with 9 bases lining up with TRBD1. Germline V CDR1 and CDR2: SGHRS, YFSETQ. The CDR3 consists of 16 residues. The DNA of the CDR3 is TGCTCCAGCAGCCTGGAGGACAGGGGCTCGAACACTGAAGCTTTCTTT. It yields the protein CSSSLEDRGSNTEAFF.

In its sample, this clonotype was seen once. This may arise from a read error, as a much more abundant clone is one base away. CDR3 residues: CARSPLTGGAEKLFF. CDR3 coding DNA: TGTGCCAGATCACCCCTGACAGGGGGTGCTGAAAAACTGTTTTTT. J is TRBJ1-4 and V is TRBV18; 9 positions agree with TRBD1. There are 15 residues in the CDR3. Germline CDR1 is KGHSH and CDR2 is LQKENI.

The chain uses TRBV5-1 and TRBJ1-1; no clear D gene. Germline V gene data show CDR1 as SGHRS and CDR2 as YFSETQ. Between the trimmed V and J ends, which lost 0 bases and 1 base, there was a span of 10 bases. The CDR3 covers 15 residues. The CDR3 bases are TGCGCCAGCAGCTTGGTTGTCAGCCAGAACACTGAAGCTTTCTTT. Its translation: CASSLVVSQNTEAFF.

This clonotype was counted a few times. J is TRBJ2-7 and V is TRBV12-3 or TRBV12-4, with 7 bases identical to TRBD2. The CDR3 has 14 amino acids. J lost 0 bases, V lost 5 bases, and 4 bases had no gene match. Written as DNA, the CDR3 is TGTGCCAGCAGTCTCCGGGACTACTCCTACGAGCAGTACTTC. Protein product: CASSLRDYSYEQYF.

The chain couples TRBV7-9 to TRBJ1-2; 10 bases are shared with TRBD1. Germline CDR1 and CDR2: SEHNR and FQNEAQ (reference sequence). CDR3 length: 16 residues. Losses at the gene ends were 5 bases for V and 3 bases for J; bases not matched to a gene: 9. In DNA, the CDR3 is TGTGCCAGCAGCACAGCATGGGACAGGGGTGACTATGGCTACACCTTC. It translates to CASSTAWDRGDYGYTF. The full variable domain, in which reference TRBV7-9 and TRBJ1-2 provide the parts outside the CDR3, is DTGVSQNPRHKITKRGQNVTFRCDPISEHNRLYWYRQTLGQGPEFLTYFQNEAQLEKSRLLSDRFSAERPKGSFSTLEIQRTEQGDSAMYLCASSTAWDRGDYGYTFGSGTRLTVV.

This clonotype turned up a few times. The rearrangement uses TRBV2 and TRBJ1-2, with no clear D. Trimming pared 3 bases from V and 6 bases from J, leaving 8 bases between. CDR1 is SNHLY, CDR2 FYNNEI, per germline. The CDR3 sequence is 12 residues long. CDR3 bases: TGTGCCAGCAGTGATACGGGGAATGGCTACACCTTC. Its protein is CASSDTGNGYTF.

In its sample, this clonotype was seen a few times. V usage is TRBV7-2 and J usage is TRBJ2-1; tentative D call: TRBD1 (5 bases). V shed 5 bases and J shed 0 bases, with 14 bases lying between them. Per germline, CDR1 SGHTA and CDR2 FQGNSA. This CDR3 region has 16 residues. Here the CDR3 DNA reads TGTGCCAGCAGCCCCAGGGTAGGCAGCTCCTACAATGAGCAGTTCTTC. Amino acids: CASSPRVGSSYNEQFF.

This sequence joins TRBV5-1 and TRBJ2-3; D is ambiguous. The CDR3 totals 16 residues. Trimming cost V 5 bases and J 0 bases, with 16 bases left between them. Per germline, CDR1 SGHRS and CDR2 YFSETQ. The CDR3: CASSFRPVTSTDTQYF. DNA for the CDR3: TGCGCCAGCAGTTTCCGACCTGTTACTAGCACAGATACGCAGTATTTT.

This clonotype was observed a handful of times. This sequence joins TRBV5-1 and TRBJ1-1, with D possibly TRBD1 on 5 matching bases. Trimming pared 0 bases from V and 0 bases from J, leaving 9 bases between. CDR3 length: 15 residues. Germline lookup yields CDR1 SGHRS and CDR2 YFSETQ. The CDR3 here is CASSLAPGMNTEAFF. The DNA for the CDR3 is TGCGCCAGCAGCTTGGCCCCAGGGATGAACACTGAAGCTTTCTTT.

The chain carries TRBV20-1 and TRBJ2-3, with a tentative D call TRBD1 (5 bases). The CDR3 has 17 residues. Trimming shortened V by 1 base and J by 0 bases, and 17 bases separated the two germline ends. Germline V gene data show CDR1 as DFQATT and CDR2 as SNEGSKA (reference sequence). For the CDR3, the DNA is TGCAGTGCTAGAGGGGCAGGGAAGGTTTCTAGCACAGATACGCAGTATTTT. Its protein is CSARGAGKVSSTDTQYF.

This clonotype has a handful of counts. The chain recombines TRBV27 with TRBJ2-1; 10 positions agree with TRBD2. Trimming took 7 bases from V and 5 from J; bases not matched to a gene: 17. The V gene's germline CDR1 is MNHEY and CDR2 SMNVEV (reference sequence). The CDR3 covers 18 residues. CDR3 DNA sequence: TGTGCCAGCACGATTCGCTCTAGCGGGAGCTCGGCGCACAATGAGCAGTTCTTC. It specifies CASTIRSSGSSAHNEQFF.

This clonotype occurred a few times. V and J are TRBV29-1 and TRBJ2-3; the match to TRBD1 covers 9 bases. The CDR3 loop spans 16 amino acids. J was trimmed by 2 bases and V by 3 bases; bases with no gene match: 9. The germline CDR1 and CDR2 sequences are SQVTM and ANQGSEA. The CDR3 nucleotides are TGCAGCGTTGACGGTCACGGGACAGGGCTCACAGATACGCAGTATTTT. This sequence encodes CSVDGHGTGLTDTQYF.

This clonotype came up a few times. The rearrangement uses TRBV6-6 and TRBJ1-5; D call uncertain. This CDR3 contains 17 residues. V dropped 5 bases and J dropped 0 bases, with 17 bases sitting between them. CDR1 and CDR2 from the germline V gene are MNHNY and SVGAGI (reference sequence). CDR3 loop: CASSLLGTSYSNQPQHF. CDR3 nucleotide sequence: TGTGCCAGCAGTCTGCTGGGCACGAGCTATAGCAATCAGCCCCAGCATTTT.

Ten or more counts support this clonotype. CDR3 DNA sequence: TGTGCCAGCAGCCGCGGGACAGGGGGCTACGAGCAGTACTTC. Its protein product is CASSRGTGGYEQYF. The rearrangement links TRBV6-5 to TRBJ2-7, with 11 bases matching TRBD1. The V segment lost 6 bases and the J segment 3 bases; nucleotides outside the gene matches: 4. Germline CDR1 is MNHEY and CDR2 is SVGAGI. The CDR3 runs to 14 residues.

This clonotype was observed a handful of times. The V call is TRBV5-1, the J call TRBJ2-2; D gene ambiguous. V lost 4 bases to trimming and J lost 0 bases, with 13 bases between them. Looked up from germline, CDR1 is SGHRS and CDR2 is YFSETQ. This CDR3 has 16 residues. CDR3 residues: CASSPPGRTNTGELFF. The CDR3 DNA is TGCGCCAGCAGCCCCCCTGGCAGGACGAACACCGGGGAGCTGTTTTTT.

This clonotype was seen only a few times. The gene calls are TRBV7-2 and TRBJ2-7; the D gene is possibly TRBD2 (5 bases). The CDR3 has 15 residues. Germline V gene sequence: CDR1 SGHTA, CDR2 FQGNSA. V lost 5 bases and J lost 3, with 17 bases in between. The CDR3 DNA follows: TGTGCCAGCAGCCTTAGGGAGATCGGTTTCTACGAGCAGTACTTC. Its protein is CASSLREIGFYEQYF.

This clonotype was seen a few times. The chain has TRBV12-3 or TRBV12-4 and TRBJ2-3; D is possibly TRBD2 (5 bases). The CDR3 is 14 residues long. The germline V and J ends were trimmed by 8 bases and 0 bases, with 12 bases remaining between them. The CDR3 nucleotides read TGTGCCAGCGCGAGGGTCTCTAGCACAGATACGCAGTATTTT. Protein product: CASARVSSTDTQYF.

The V call is TRBV5-1, the J call TRBJ2-3, with D perhaps given as TRBD1 or TRBD2 (7 bases each). Deletions cut 0 bases from V and 2 bases from J, with 13 bases between. Germline V CDR1 and CDR2: SGHRS, YFSETQ. The CDR3 is 16 amino acids. CDR3 coding DNA: TGCGCCAGCAGCTTGGCCAGGGGGGGCCACACAGATACGCAGTATTTT. It is translated as CASSLARGGHTDTQYF.